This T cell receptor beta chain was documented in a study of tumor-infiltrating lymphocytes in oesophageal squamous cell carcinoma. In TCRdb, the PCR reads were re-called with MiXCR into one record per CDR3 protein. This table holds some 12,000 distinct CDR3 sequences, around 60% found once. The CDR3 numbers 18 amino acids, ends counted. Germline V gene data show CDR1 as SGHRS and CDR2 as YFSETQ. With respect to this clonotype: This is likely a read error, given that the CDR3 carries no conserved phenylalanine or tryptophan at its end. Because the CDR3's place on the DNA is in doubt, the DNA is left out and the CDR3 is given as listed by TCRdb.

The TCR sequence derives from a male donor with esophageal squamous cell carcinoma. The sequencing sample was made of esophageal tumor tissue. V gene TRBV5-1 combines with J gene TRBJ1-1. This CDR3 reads CASSLKLAGGVDTQYFGA.